The next 28 T cell receptor beta chains were all read from a single sample in a study of blood T cell repertoires in COVID-19 (dated by TCRdb to 2018 to 2021). Library creation used the immunoSEQ multiplex PCR assay. In TCRdb, the immuneACCESS table is reduced to in-frame sequences with V and J assigned. These tables do not hold every clone; where another copy was compared, an unresolved V gene accounts for under half, and the others remain unexplained. The sample records about 400,000 clones, nearly 90% of which are singletons. Clones ranked in the top ten supply approximately 2.1% of the sample. What was sequenced was PBMCs or T cells enriched from blood (not recorded which). The receptors were gathered from a middle-aged woman with acute COVID-19.

V is TRBV19 and J is TRBJ1-1; the D gene is possibly TRBD1 (5 bases). Germline V gene data show CDR1 as LNHDA and CDR2 as SQIVND (reference sequence). The CDR3 totals 13 residues. V dropped 4 bases and J dropped 4 bases, with 10 bases sitting between them. As DNA, the CDR3 is TGTGCCAGTAGTACAGGGATTCGCACTGAAGCTTTCTTT. Residues: CASSTGIRTEAFF.

The CDR3 protein is CASSFRQGAGRTEAFF. As DNA, the CDR3 is TGCGCCAGCAGCTTTAGGCAGGGGGCAGGTCGGACTGAAGCTTTCTTT. The chain joins TRBV5-1 to TRBJ1-1; 8 bases align to TRBD1. CDR3 length: 16 residues. Per germline, CDR1 SGHRS and CDR2 YFSETQ. J lost 5 bases, V lost 2 bases, and 11 bases had no gene match.

J is TRBJ1-6 and V is TRBV19; TRBD1 agrees at 7 bases. CDR1 LNHDA and CDR2 SQIVND come from the germline V gene (reference sequence). The CDR3 contains 15 residues. Trimming at V came to 5 bases and at J to 7 bases, leaving 8 bases not matched to a gene. The CDR3: CASSPGQFKNSPLHF. CDR3 sequence (DNA): TGTGCCAGTAGTCCGGGACAGTTCAAAAATTCACCCCTCCACTTT.

The chain recombines TRBV10-3 with TRBJ1-2; the D is unclear. The CDR3 extends over 14 amino acids. CDR1 and CDR2 (germline): ENHRY, SYGVKD. V dropped 3 bases and J dropped 2 bases, with 10 bases sitting between them. CDR3 protein: CAISDLLTNYGYTF. The CDR3 DNA is TGTGCCATCAGTGACCTATTAACCAACTATGGCTACACCTTC.

The chain is built from TRBV7-6 and TRBJ1-4, with D possibly being TRBD1 (6 bases). Germline CDR1 and CDR2: SGHVS and FNYEAQ. Trimming removed 1 base from V and 5 bases from J, with 11 bases in between. The CDR3 is 15 amino acids. This CDR3 is CASSLGRQGNEKLFF. Here the CDR3 DNA reads TGTGCCAGCAGCTTAGGCAGGCAGGGGAATGAAAAACTGTTTTTT.

The chain couples TRBV11-2 to TRBJ2-7; 7 positions agree with TRBD1. Germline CDR1 and CDR2: SGHAT and FQNNGV. The CDR3 spans 13 residues. V trimming: 3 bases; J trimming: 5 bases; junction bases outside the gene matches: 4. The CDR3 here is CASSFDRADEQYF. The CDR3 nucleotides read TGTGCCAGCAGCTTCGACAGGGCTGACGAGCAGTACTTC.

This chain links TRBV3-1 (or the pseudogene TRBV3-2) with TRBJ2-3, with D perhaps matching TRBD2 (7 bases). V was pared by 6 bases and J by 0 bases, with 10 bases between. The CDR3 covers 14 residues. Germline V gene lookup returns CDR1 LGHDT and CDR2 YNNKEL (reference sequence). CDR3 bases: TGTGCCAGCAGGGCGGGGGCGAGCACAGATACGCAGTATTTT. Translating gives CASRAGASTDTQYF.

The V and J genes are TRBV11-2 and TRBJ2-3; TRBD2 agrees at 7 bases. Germline V CDR1 and CDR2: SGHAT, FQNNGV. The CDR3 has 15 residues. Trimming cost V 3 bases and J 3 bases; bases outside gene matches: 6. DNA for the CDR3: TGTGCCAGCAGCTTCAACCTGGGGGGGACAGATACGCAGTATTTT. It translates to CASSFNLGGTDTQYF.

The chain carries TRBV24-1 and TRBJ2-5, with unresolved D. The V end lost 2 bases, the J end lost 5 bases, and 11 bases lay between the germline ends. This CDR3 region has 14 residues. CDR1 is KGHDR and CDR2 is SFDVKD in the germline V gene. The CDR3 coding sequence is TGTGCCACCAGTGATTCGGGTCGTGGGGAGACCCAGTACTTC. It yields the protein CATSDSGRGETQYF.

The V call is TRBV5-6, the J call TRBJ1-1; 8 positions agree with TRBD1. Germline V gene data show CDR1 as SGHDT and CDR2 as YYEEEE. This CDR3 has 17 residues. The junction had 11 bases not matched to a gene; V was cut back by 3 bases and J by 1 base. CDR3 sequence: CASSSYRQGFTNTEAFF. The CDR3 DNA sequence: TGTGCCAGCAGCTCTTATAGACAGGGGTTTACGAACACTGAAGCTTTCTTT.

V and J are TRBV5-6 and TRBJ2-1, with TRBD1 matching 7 bases. The CDR3 extends over 14 amino acids. Germline V gene lookup returns CDR1 SGHDT and CDR2 YYEEEE. The V gene end was trimmed by 0 bases and the J gene end by 7 bases; junction bases not matched to a gene: 4. Here the CDR3 DNA reads TGTGCCAGCAGCTTGGCTCTGACAGGGAATGAGCAGTTCTTC. Amino acids: CASSLALTGNEQFF.

The V call is TRBV19, the J call TRBJ1-4; 9 positions match TRBD1. CDR3 length: 14 amino acids. V shed 9 bases, J shed 4 bases, and the junction held 6 bases outside the gene matches. Per germline, CDR1 LNHDA and CDR2 SQIVND (reference sequence). CDR3 residues: CASSWTGVNEKLFF. The DNA for the CDR3 is TGTGCCAGCTCGTGGACAGGGGTTAATGAAAAACTGTTTTTT.

This rearrangement joins TRBV5-1 to TRBJ1-1, with a possible D match to TRBD1 (6 bases). Trimming took off 0 bases at V and 6 bases at J, with 12 bases between the two ends. CDR3 length equals 14 residues. Germline-derived CDR1 and CDR2 are SGHRS and YFSETQ. The CDR3 nucleotides are TGCGCCAGCAGCTTGGCCCCAGGGGTGGCTGAAGCTTTCTTT. Residues: CASSLAPGVAEAFF.

This rearrangement joins TRBV20-1 to TRBJ2-5; 7 nucleotides align to TRBD2. CDR1 is DFQATT, CDR2 SNEGSKA, per germline (reference sequence). The CDR3 sequence is 11 residues long. CDR3 sequence (DNA): TGCCTCGCGCGGGGAGGGGAGACCCAGTACTTC. Its protein product is CLARGGETQYF.

V is TRBV7-8 and J is TRBJ2-7; weak D call: TRBD1 (6 bases). Germline V CDR1 and CDR2: SGHVS, FQNEAQ. The CDR3 length is 14 residues. Deletions cut 3 bases from V and 5 bases from J, with 14 bases between. The CDR3 spells CASSFHQQGNEQYF. The CDR3 DNA is TGTGCCAGCAGCTTCCACCAACAGGGCAACGAGCAGTACTTC.

The chain combines TRBV15 with TRBJ1-4; D perhaps matches TRBD1 (6 bases). Germline V gene sequence: CDR1 LNHNV, CDR2 YYDKDF (reference sequence). CDR3 size: 15 residues. V lost 2 bases and J lost 4, with 11 bases in between. The CDR3 sequence is CATSRPQGFNEKLFF. CDR3 nucleotide sequence: TGTGCCACCAGCAGACCACAGGGTTTTAATGAAAAACTGTTTTTT.

The chain carries TRBV6-5 and TRBJ1-5, with D maybe TRBD1 (6 bases). The V gene lost 6 bases and the J gene lost 5 bases, with 17 bases spanning the gap. CDR1 and CDR2 (germline): MNHEY, SVGAGI. CDR3 length equals 15 residues. The CDR3 DNA follows: TGTGCCAGCAGCTCCTGGGGGAGGGGGGATCAGCCCCAGCATTTT. Translating it yields CASSSWGRGDQPQHF.

V gene TRBV5-6 combines with J gene TRBJ1-2, with TRBD1 matching over 7 bases. Per germline, CDR1 SGHDT and CDR2 YYEEEE. There are 15 residues in the CDR3. After removal of 7 bases from V and 5 bases from J, the junction contained 14 bases not matched to a gene. The CDR3 sequence is CASYTDRAGGYGYTF. The CDR3 bases are TGTGCCAGCTATACAGACAGGGCCGGGGGATATGGCTACACCTTC.

This clone was counted a few times. The V and J genes are TRBV7-9 and TRBJ1-3; D ambiguous. CDR3 length equals 14 residues. Germline values: CDR1 SEHNR, CDR2 FQNEAQ (reference sequence). Trimming took off 7 bases at V and 0 bases at J, with 10 bases between the two ends. The CDR3 region is CASKNTSSGNTIYF. The CDR3 DNA is TGTGCCAGCAAAAACACAAGCTCTGGAAACACCATATATTTT.

J is TRBJ1-6 and V is TRBV6-5; possibly TRBD1 for D (6 bases). The ends were cut back, 5 bases at V and 8 bases at J, with 16 bases in the middle. The CDR3 has 15 amino acids. The germline V gene encodes CDR1 MNHEY and CDR2 SVGAGI. Written as DNA, the CDR3 is TGTGCCAGCAGTCCCCGGGACAACGTTTATTCACCCCTCCACTTT. Translation: CASSPRDNVYSPLHF.

This sequence joins TRBV5-1 and TRBJ1-3, with 7 bases matching TRBD1. CDR3 length: 15 residues. After removal of 5 bases from V and 0 bases from J, the junction contained 5 bases not matched to a gene. Germline CDR1 is SGHRS and CDR2 is YFSETQ. Here the CDR3 DNA reads TGCGCCAGCAGTGTCACAGGGGACTCTGGAAACACCATATATTTT. It codes for CASSVTGDSGNTIYF. Full variable domain (outside the CDR3, taken from reference TRBV5-1 and TRBJ1-3): KAGVTQTPRYLIKTRGQQVTLSCSPISGHRSVSWYQQTPGQGLQFLFEYFSETQRNKGNFPGRFSGRQFSNSRSEMNVSTLELGDSALYLCASSVTGDSGNTIYFGEGSWLTVV.

The rearrangement links TRBV10-3 to TRBJ2-7; D is perhaps TRBD1 (6 bases). Germline loops: CDR1 ENHRY, CDR2 SYGVKD. Trimming removed 2 bases at V and 6 bases at J, with 20 bases between. The CDR3 is made up of 16 amino acids. The CDR3 region is CAISEPGQHPSLEQYF. The CDR3, as DNA: TGTGCCATCAGTGAGCCTGGACAGCATCCGTCCCTCGAGCAGTACTTC.

Regarding this clone: One end of the junction is discordant with germline, which a read error may explain. The CDR3, as DNA: TGTGTCAGTAGCTCCCGGGACTTCTATGGCTACACCTTC. This sequence encodes CVSSSRDFYGYTF. V usage is TRBV19 and J usage is TRBJ1-2; possibly TRBD1 for D (5 bases). The CDR3 contains 13 residues. The germline CDR1 and CDR2 sequences are LNHDA and SQIVND (reference sequence). Full variable domain (rest looked up from reference TRBV19 and TRBJ1-2): DGGITQSPKYLFRKEGQNVTLSCEQNLNHDAMYWYRQDPGQGLRLIYYSQIVNDFQKGDIAEGYSVSREKKESFPLTVTSAQKNPTAFYLCVSSSRDFYGYTFGSGTRLTVV.

The chain uses TRBV4-2 and TRBJ2-1; 11 positions agree with TRBD2. This CDR3 is 18 amino acids long. Germline CDR1 LGHNA, CDR2 YNFKEQ. The V and J ends lost 4 bases and 4 bases, in that order; junction bases with no gene match: 12. Here the CDR3 DNA reads TGTGCCAGCAGCCCTCAACGTTCCGGGACTAGCGGTTACAATGAGCAGTTCTTC. Amino acid sequence: CASSPQRSGTSGYNEQFF.

The J gene is TRBJ1-2, the V gene TRBV2; 10 nucleotides align to TRBD1. Germline V gene sequence: CDR1 SNHLY, CDR2 FYNNEI. Trimming removed 6 bases from V and 4 bases from J; junction bases left unmatched: 14. The CDR3 extends over 17 amino acids. For the CDR3, the DNA is TGTGCCAGCAGCCCTGAGCGTGTAGGGACAGGGGTCTATGGCTACACCTTC. This codes for CASSPERVGTGVYGYTF.

V gene TRBV6-6 combines with J gene TRBJ1-1; the D is unclear. In germline, CDR1 is MNHNY, CDR2 SVGAGI (reference sequence). This CDR3 is built from 16 residues. Trimming shortened V by 5 bases and J by 2 bases, and 18 bases separated the two germline ends. CDR3 in DNA: TGTGCCAGCAGTAGTCCGACACAATCGGGAAACACTGAAGCTTTCTTT. It is translated as CASSSPTQSGNTEAFF.

The V and J genes are TRBV6-5 and TRBJ1-2; unclear D gene. This CDR3 spans 12 amino acids. CDR1 is MNHEY, CDR2 SVGAGI, per germline. With 4 bases removed from V and 5 bases from J, the gap between germline ends came to 8 bases. The CDR3 nucleotides read TGTGCCAGCAGTTCTGACACGTATGGCTACACCTTC. It encodes CASSSDTYGYTF.

The chain recombines TRBV3-1 (or the pseudogene TRBV3-2) with TRBJ2-2; 8 nucleotides agree with TRBD2. Germline V gene lookup returns CDR1 LGHDT and CDR2 YNNKEL (reference sequence). The CDR3 length is 14 residues. J lost 4 bases, V lost 4 bases, and 2 bases had no gene match. Here the CDR3 reads CASSLRGGTGELFF. The DNA for the CDR3 is TGTGCCAGCAGCCTCCGGGGGGGCACCGGGGAGCTGTTTTTT.